This T cell receptor (beta chain) is drawn from a study of cytomegalovirus exposure and HLA in healthy donors. Researchers ran the PCR with 60 Vbeta and 13 Jbeta primers. Repertoires were generated with immunoSEQ multiplex PCR, while TCRdb's copy carries only in-frame clones and drops some. Of about 140,000 clones in the sample, roughly three fifths were seen once. Of note for this clone: The antigen is unknown.

Regarding the study as a whole: As a later analysis revealed, the rate of TCR association differed by HLA locus, with DRB1 most and HLA-C fewest.

The germline V gene has CDR1 SGHTA and CDR2 FQGNSA. V shed 7 bases and J 4 bases; nucleotides not matched to a gene: 7. This CDR3 contains 16 residues. This receptor was taken from a woman aged 55-69 years in good health and CMV-seronegative. The sequencing sample was made of PBMCs. The chain is built from TRBV7-2 and TRBJ2-6, with 10 bases aligning to TRBD2. The DNA for the CDR3 is TGTGCCAGCACCCGAGCGGGGGGGCCCGGGGCCAACGTCCTGACTTTC. Translated: CASTRAGGPGANVLTF.